This T cell receptor (beta chain) was sequenced during a study of beta chain features in type 1 diabetes. The CDR3 is 14 amino acids. V lost 6 bases to trimming and J lost 5 bases, with 17 bases between them. The germline gives CDR1 SNHLY, CDR2 FYNNEI. Investigators reverse transcribed all isolated RNA, so they sequenced expressed TCRB transcripts. Only in-frame clones appear in the TCRdb table, and some are missing; sequencing was by immunoSEQ multiplex PCR. The table lists roughly 250,000 clones, about 70% of them singletons. This TCR was recovered from a man in his thirties or forties in good health. This chain joins TRBV2 and TRBJ2-7; D may correspond to TRBD1 or TRBD2 (5 bases each). Source material: naive CD4+ T cells from blood. CDR3 loop: CASSPLGGRNEQYF. The CDR3 coding sequence is TGTGCCAGCAGCCCCCTTGGGGGTCGGAACGAGCAGTACTTC.